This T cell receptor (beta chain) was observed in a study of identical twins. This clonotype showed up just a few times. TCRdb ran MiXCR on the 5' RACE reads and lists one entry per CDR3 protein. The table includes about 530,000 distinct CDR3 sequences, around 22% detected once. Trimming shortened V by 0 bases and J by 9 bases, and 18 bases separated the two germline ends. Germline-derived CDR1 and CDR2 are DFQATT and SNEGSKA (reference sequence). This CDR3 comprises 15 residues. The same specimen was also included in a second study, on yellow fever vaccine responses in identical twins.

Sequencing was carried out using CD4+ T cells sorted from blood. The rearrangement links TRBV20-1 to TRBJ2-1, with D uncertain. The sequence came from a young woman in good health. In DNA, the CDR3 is TGCAGTGCTAGAGATTCCCCGGCTTCGTTTGGTGAGCAGTTCTTC. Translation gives CSARDSPASFGEQFF.